This record covers a single TCR beta chain. Its antigen remains unknown. This entry belongs to a study of cytomegalovirus exposure and HLA in healthy donors. Study overall: Unique TCRs from HLA-typed donors, roughly 87 million of them, were held in an early data release. Whole-study results and caveats: TCR association rates varied by HLA locus in a later analysis, with DRB1 highest and HLA-C lowest. 164 TCR beta chains were listed as cytomegalovirus-associated.

Primers for the PCR totalled 60 Vbeta and 13 Jbeta. Produced via immunoSEQ multiplex PCR; TCRdb's table is partial and in-frame only. Of approximately 150,000 clones in the sample, approximately 78% were seen once. CDR3 length: 14 residues. V was clipped by 6 bases and J by 7 bases; unmatched bases: 8. Germline V gene sequence: CDR1 SGHTA, CDR2 FQGNSA. This chain links TRBV7-2 with TRBJ2-7, with 11 bases matching TRBD1. Input material: PBMCs. The sequence derives from a woman aged 18-29 years in good health and CMV-seropositive. CDR3 sequence: CASSTTGTGGEQYF. For the CDR3, the DNA is TGTGCCAGCAGTACAACCGGGACAGGGGGAGAGCAGTACTTC.